These 27 T cell receptor beta chains came from one sample sequenced in a study of control samples from healthy donors and cancer patients. The data were produced by immunoSEQ multiplex PCR, yet TCRdb's version contains in-frame clones alone and is incomplete. The data hold 150,000 to 200,000 clones, with nearly 90% observed a single time. The sequenced sample was blood. These receptors all come from a woman between 50 and 59 years old in good health.

Concerning this clone itself: A read error may be the cause here, since a much bigger clone is one base away. This chain links TRBV7-9 with TRBJ1-5, with D tentatively TRBD1 (6 bases). Germline V lookup: CDR1 SEHNR, CDR2 FQNEAQ (reference sequence). The CDR3 contains 14 residues. Trimming cost V 4 bases and J 1 base, with 8 bases left between them. For the CDR3, the DNA is TGTGCCAGCAGCTATGGACAGAGCAATCAGCCCCAGCATTTT. It specifies CASSYGQSNQPQHF.

This clone was seen more than once but under ten times. J is TRBJ1-5 and V is TRBV5-6; D remains unclear. Germline V gene data show CDR1 as SGHDT and CDR2 as YYEEEE. V gave up 3 bases and J gave up 2 bases, with 15 bases separating them. This CDR3 region has 16 residues. The CDR3 region has the DNA TGTGCCAGCAGCTCAGACGGGGTTCGGGGCAATCAGCCCCAGCATTTT. This codes for CASSSDGVRGNQPQHF.

The chain is built from TRBV24-1 and TRBJ2-3; TRBD2 is a possible D gene (6 bases). The CDR3 totals 16 residues. Germline V gene data show CDR1 as KGHDR and CDR2 as SFDVKD. V was cut by 3 bases and J by 1 base, with 13 bases left in between. Here the CDR3 DNA reads TGTGCCACCAGTGATCCCTGGGGGGTTGGCACAGATACGCAGTATTTT. It codes for CATSDPWGVGTDTQYF.

The chain couples TRBV2 to TRBJ2-5; D remains unclear. The CDR3 is 14 amino acids. V was cut by 7 bases and J by 1 base, with 13 bases left in between. Germline loops: CDR1 SNHLY, CDR2 FYNNEI. The CDR3 here is CASNGFGPQETQYF. Here the CDR3 DNA reads TGTGCCAGCAATGGCTTTGGACCCCAAGAGACCCAGTACTTC.

The rearrangement uses TRBV24-1 and TRBJ2-4; D is possibly TRBD2 (5 bases). CDR1 is KGHDR, CDR2 SFDVKD, per germline. CDR3 length: 12 residues. V gave up 9 bases and J gave up 8 bases, with 13 bases separating them. CDR3 sequence: CATSGYLDIQYF. CDR3 DNA sequence: TGTGCCACCTCGGGGTATTTGGACATTCAGTACTTC.

CDR3 in DNA: TGTGCCATCAGTGAGCCCCCGGGGACAGGGACAGACACTGAAGCTTTCTTT. Its protein product is CAISEPPGTGTDTEAFF. The chain combines TRBV10-3 with TRBJ1-1; TRBD1 matches at 9 bases. There are 17 residues in the CDR3. The germline gives CDR1 ENHRY, CDR2 SYGVKD. The V segment lost 2 bases and the J segment 3 bases; nucleotides outside the gene matches: 10.

The chain is built from TRBV4-3 and TRBJ1-5; no definite D call. The CDR3 has 14 residues. V lost 0 bases and J 4 bases, leaving 7 bases between the germline ends. Germline assignment: CDR1 LGHNA and CDR2 YSLEER. CDR3 coding DNA: TGCGCCAGCAGCCAAGAGATCGTTAATCAGCCCCAGCATTTT. Protein product: CASSQEIVNQPQHF.

This clone has just a few counts. The V call is TRBV6-1, the J call TRBJ1-5; unclear D gene. Looked up from germline, CDR1 is MNHNS and CDR2 is SASEGT. Trimming removed 3 bases at V and 2 bases at J, with 11 bases between. The CDR3 is 15 residues long. The CDR3: CASSDRGNGNQPQHF. The CDR3, as DNA: TGTGCCAGCAGTGACCGAGGTAACGGCAATCAGCCCCAGCATTTT.

V usage is TRBV29-1 and J usage is TRBJ2-2; possibly TRBD2 for D (6 bases). With 7 bases removed from V and 7 bases from J, the gap between germline ends came to 16 bases. Germline loops: CDR1 SQVTM, CDR2 ANQGSEA. CDR3 length: 13 residues. Here the CDR3 DNA reads TGCAGCGCCGGAACCCGGAGGGGCGGGGAGCTGTTTTTT. Its protein product is CSAGTRRGGELFF.

The rearrangement joins TRBV24-1 to TRBJ1-5; 8 nucleotides agree with TRBD1. The germline V gene encodes CDR1 KGHDR and CDR2 SFDVKD. Germline trimming cut 6 bases from V and 7 bases from J; bases unmatched to any gene: 4. The CDR3 contains 13 residues. CDR3 sequence reads: CATSTGGQQPQHF. The CDR3 DNA is TGTGCCACCAGTACAGGGGGACAGCAGCCCCAGCATTTT.

The V gene is TRBV3-1 (or the pseudogene TRBV3-2), the J gene TRBJ2-3; 13 positions agree with TRBD2. Trimming cost V 3 bases and J 6 bases; bases outside gene matches: 9. In germline, CDR1 is LGHDT, CDR2 YNNKEL (reference sequence). This CDR3 has 17 residues. Here the CDR3 DNA reads TGTGCCAGCAGCCATTATACAGGACTAGCGGGAGCCGATACGCAGTATTTT. It translates to CASSHYTGLAGADTQYF.

The chain couples TRBV23-1 to TRBJ1-5, with D unclear. TRBV23-1 is designated an ORF whose function remains uncertain. The CDR3 extends over 23 amino acids. Trimming took 2 bases from V and 5 from J, leaving 37 bases between them. CDR3 residues: CASSQGRRIWEGIKTQGHQPQHF. The CDR3 bases are TGCGCCAGCAGTCAAGGTCGTCGGATATGGGAAGGTATAAAGACACAAGGCCATCAGCCCCAGCATTTT.

This clone was observed a handful of times. The chain employs TRBV11-1 and TRBJ2-7; TRBD2 matches at 9 bases. This CDR3 comprises 15 residues. From germline, CDR1 is SGHAT and CDR2 FQDESV (reference sequence). The J segment lost 3 bases and the V segment lost 4 bases, leaving 7 bases of the junction unmatched. Here the CDR3 reads CASSSGVAGVYEQYF. The CDR3, as DNA: TGTGCCAGCAGCTCCGGGGTAGCGGGAGTCTACGAGCAGTACTTC. Full variable domain (outside the CDR3, taken from reference TRBV11-1 and TRBJ2-7): EAEVAQSPRYKITEKSQAVAFWCDPISGHATLYWYRQILGQGPELLVQFQDESVVDDSQLPKDRFSAERLKGVDSTLKIQPAELGDSAMYLCASSSGVAGVYEQYFGPGTRLTVT.

The chain links TRBV6-5 to TRBJ1-5, with D hard to call. The CDR3 totals 14 residues. Trimming shortened V by 7 bases and J by 5 bases, and 15 bases separated the two germline ends. Germline CDR1 is MNHEY and CDR2 is SVGAGI. CDR3: CASKPGLPDQPQHF. The CDR3 DNA follows: TGTGCCAGCAAACCGGGCCTACCCGATCAGCCCCAGCATTTT.

This chain uses TRBV6-5 with TRBJ1-2; D call uncertain. Between the trimmed V and J ends, which lost 5 bases and 2 bases, there was a span of 9 bases. Germline CDR1 reads MNHEY; CDR2 reads SVGAGI. The CDR3 spans 13 residues. DNA of the CDR3: TGTGCCAGCAGTCCGGACGCAAACTATGGCTACACCTTC. This encodes CASSPDANYGYTF.

The DNA of the CDR3 is TGTGCCAGCAGTCTACCGAATTCACCCCTCCACTTT. Protein product: CASSLPNSPLHF. The V gene is TRBV12-3 or TRBV12-4, the J gene TRBJ1-6; D not resolved. Trimming took 5 bases from V and 7 from J, leaving 6 bases between them. The CDR3 length is 12 residues.

The chain employs TRBV4-1 and TRBJ2-2; D ambiguous. Germline V CDR1 and CDR2: MGHRA, YSYEKL. This CDR3 comprises 11 residues. The germline V and J ends were trimmed by 5 bases and 3 bases, with 1 base remaining between them. Written as DNA, the CDR3 is TGCGCCAGCAGCTACACCGGGGAGCTGTTTTTT. Its translation: CASSYTGELFF.

This sequence joins TRBV28 and TRBJ1-4; D unresolved. V lost 1 base, J lost 7 bases, and 10 bases lay in between. The CDR3 sequence is 14 residues long. The germline gives CDR1 MDHEN, CDR2 SYDVKM. DNA for the CDR3: TGTGCCAGCAGTTTATTTAGCAGGTTTGAAAAACTGTTTTTT. Protein sequence: CASSLFSRFEKLFF.

This rearrangement joins TRBV5-1 to TRBJ1-5; no definite D call. The germline gives CDR1 SGHRS, CDR2 YFSETQ. V dropped 3 bases and J dropped 2 bases, with 12 bases sitting between them. There are 15 residues in the CDR3. As DNA, the CDR3 is TGCGCCAGCAGCTCCGACGGAAGGGGCAATCAGCCCCAGCATTTT. It codes for CASSSDGRGNQPQHF.

This chain joins TRBV5-6 and TRBJ2-3; TRBD2 is a possible D gene (6 bases). With 2 bases removed from V and 1 base from J, the gap between germline ends came to 14 bases. CDR3 length: 16 amino acids. Germline V gene data show CDR1 as SGHDT and CDR2 as YYEEEE. CDR3 nucleotide sequence: TGTGCCAGCAGCTTTCAGGGCTTAGCGGGCACAGATACGCAGTATTTT. It is translated as CASSFQGLAGTDTQYF.

The gene calls are TRBV5-8 and TRBJ2-7, with D uncertain. The V end was cut by 4 bases, the J end by 4 bases, with 9 bases between. Germline lookup yields CDR1 SGHTS and CDR2 YDEGEE. This CDR3 has 12 amino acids. CDR3: CASSRTVYEQYF. The DNA of the CDR3 is TGTGCCAGCAGCAGGACCGTTTACGAGCAGTACTTC.

This clone was recorded only once. The chain links TRBV29-1 to TRBJ2-3; no firm D call. This CDR3 is 14 amino acids long. The germline gives CDR1 SQVTM, CDR2 ANQGSEA. Deletions cut 0 bases from V and 4 bases from J, with 11 bases between. CDR3 nucleotides: TGCAGCGTTGAAGATCTTGGGATTTCAGATACGCAGTATTTT. Encoded protein: CSVEDLGISDTQYF.

V and J are TRBV15 and TRBJ2-3, with 8 positions matching TRBD1. Germline lookup yields CDR1 LNHNV and CDR2 YYDKDF (reference sequence). Trimming took 5 bases from V and 0 from J; bases not matched to a gene: 4. The CDR3 totals 15 residues. CDR3 nucleotide sequence: TGTGCCACCAGCGACAGGGGAACTAGCACAGATACGCAGTATTTT. It codes for CATSDRGTSTDTQYF. Using reference TRBV15 and TRBJ2-3 for the parts outside the CDR3, the full variable domain is DAMVIQNPRYQVTQFGKPVTLSCSQTLNHNVMYWYQQKSSQAPKLLFHYYDKDFNNEADTPDNFQSRRPNTSFCFLDIRSPGLGDTAMYLCATSDRGTSTDTQYFGPGTRLTVL.

This clone was seen a few times. V is TRBV6-5 and J is TRBJ1-2; D is ambiguous. Trimming took 6 bases from V and 4 from J, leaving 12 bases between them. The CDR3 runs to 13 residues. The germline V gene has CDR1 MNHEY and CDR2 SVGAGI. Here the CDR3 reads CASSPDAGYGYTF. CDR3 DNA: TGTGCCAGCAGCCCGGACGCCGGCTATGGCTACACCTTC.

The chain is built from TRBV27 and TRBJ2-7; 7 bases match TRBD2. The germline V gene has CDR1 MNHEY and CDR2 SMNVEV (reference sequence). CDR3 length: 17 amino acids. Trimming at V came to 6 bases and at J to 3 bases, leaving 17 bases not matched to a gene. CDR3 sequence: CASSRLGIAGGNYEQYF. For the CDR3, the DNA is TGTGCCAGCAGCCGCCTGGGTATAGCGGGCGGCAACTACGAGCAGTACTTC.

The chain recombines TRBV7-9 with TRBJ1-3, with 8 nucleotides matching TRBD1. V lost 5 bases to trimming and J lost 2 bases; unmatched junction nucleotides: 8. Germline CDR1 reads SEHNR; CDR2 reads FQNEAQ (reference sequence). CDR3 size: 16 residues. CDR3 loop: CASSPLGQVPGNTIYF. Written as DNA, the CDR3 is TGTGCCAGCAGCCCACTGGGACAGGTCCCTGGAAACACCATATATTTT.

This chain connects TRBV5-4 to TRBJ2-3; no clear D gene. The CDR3 is 14 amino acids. V gave up 4 bases and J gave up 4 bases, with 13 bases separating them. CDR1 SGHNT and CDR2 YYREEE come from the germline V gene (reference sequence). The DNA for the CDR3 is TGTGCCAGCAGCACAGCCGGCTCCTCAGATACGCAGTATTTT. It codes for CASSTAGSSDTQYF.